This entry describes one T cell receptor beta chain. Noted time point: pre-treatment sample, taken before nivolumab and TIL therapy. The libraries were made with immunoSEQ v3. Clones were sequenced by immunoSEQ multiplex PCR, and TCRdb holds only the in-frame ones, with some missing. The sample contains about 57,000 clones, 79% of which appear only once. This sample is part of a study of TIL therapy for anti-PD-1-resistant metastatic lung cancer. Material: blood, obtained at baseline. This receptor was identified in a woman aged 30-79 years with non-small cell lung cancer.

DNA for the CDR3: TGTGCCAGCAGTCCCGGTTCAGGGACCACCGGGGAGCTGTTTTTT. It specifies CASSPGSGTTGELFF. The V gene is TRBV5-4, the J gene TRBJ2-2, with D perhaps being TRBD1 or TRBD2 (5 bases each). CDR1 SGHNT and CDR2 YYREEE come from the germline V gene (reference sequence). The CDR3 consists of 15 residues. Trimming took 5 bases from V and 4 from J, leaving 15 bases between them.